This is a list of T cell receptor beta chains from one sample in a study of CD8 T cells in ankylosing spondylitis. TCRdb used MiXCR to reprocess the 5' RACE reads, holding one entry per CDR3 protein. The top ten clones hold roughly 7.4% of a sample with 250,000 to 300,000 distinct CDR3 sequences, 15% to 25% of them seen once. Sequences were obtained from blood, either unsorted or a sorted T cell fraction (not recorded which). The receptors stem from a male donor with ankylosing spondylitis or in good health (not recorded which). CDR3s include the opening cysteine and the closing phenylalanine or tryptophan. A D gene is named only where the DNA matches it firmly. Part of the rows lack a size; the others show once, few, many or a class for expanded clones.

CASSRLTGMNTEAFF | TGTGCCAGCAGTCGTTTGACAGGCATGAACACTGAAGCTTTCTTT | - | - | TRBJ1-1 | TRBV27
CASRPTSYSTDTQYF | TGTGCCAGCAGACCGACTAGCTATAGCACAGATACGCAGTATTTT | few | TRBD2 | TRBJ2-3 | TRBV6-1
CASSVTGFVETQYF | TGTGCCAGCAGCGTAACAGGGTTCGTAGAGACCCAGTACTTC | few | - | TRBJ2-5 | TRBV9
CASIPGQGAFIAGGELFF | TGTGCCAGCATACCCGGACAGGGGGCTTTTATAGCGGGCGGGGAGCTGTTTTTT | few | TRBD1 | TRBJ2-2 | TRBV6-1
CASSSPRGGTNTGELFF | TGTGCCAGCAGCTCACCGCGCGGGGGAACGAACACCGGGGAGCTGTTTTTT | - | TRBD2 | TRBJ2-2 | TRBV7-9
CASSSPVRRANGDTQYF | TGTGCCAGCAGTTCACCCGTCCGGAGGGCCAATGGAGATACGCAGTATTTT | few | - | TRBJ2-3 | TRBV6-5
CASSNRDGAVAGELFF | TGCGCCAGCAGCAACCGGGACGGAGCGGTTGCCGGGGAGCTGTTTTTT | - | - | TRBJ2-2 | TRBV5-1
CASSLISPVQGSSAEAFF | TGCGCCAGCAGCTTGATCTCCCCCGTACAGGGGTCGTCTGCTGAAGCTTTCTTT | medium-sized | TRBD1 | TRBJ1-1 | TRBV5-1
CASSWDRANTGELFF | TGCGCCAGCAGCTGGGACAGGGCGAACACCGGGGAGCTGTTTTTT | - | TRBD1 | TRBJ2-2 | TRBV5-1
CASSRLAGGSYNEQFF | TGTGCCAGCAGTCGACTAGCGGGGGGCTCCTACAATGAGCAGTTCTTC | many | TRBD2 | TRBJ2-1 | TRBV12-3/TRBV12-4
CASSLYRVGPNYGYTF | TGTGCCAGCAGCTTGTACAGGGTAGGCCCTAACTATGGCTACACCTTC | - | - | TRBJ1-2 | TRBV11-2
CSVVWNTGELFF | TGCAGTGTGGTTTGGAACACCGGGGAGCTGTTTTTT | few | - | TRBJ2-2 | TRBV20-1
CSAQRTGSNQPQHF | TGCAGTGCTCAGCGAACAGGGTCCAATCAGCCCCAGCATTTT | many | - | TRBJ1-5 | TRBV20-1
CASSYGPGETQYF | TGTGCCAGCAGTTACGGGCCGGGGGAGACCCAGTACTTC | - | - | TRBJ2-5 | TRBV6-5
CASSLVSGSGTDTQYF | TGCGCCAGCAGCTTGGTCAGCGGGAGTGGCACAGATACGCAGTATTTT | many | TRBD2 | TRBJ2-3 | TRBV5-1
CASGPTSGSIADTQYF | TGCGCCAGCGGCCCGACTAGCGGGAGTATTGCAGATACGCAGTATTTT | - | TRBD2 | TRBJ2-3 | TRBV5-1
CASSFRLAGGLRLNTGELFF | TGTGCCAGCAGCTTTCGACTAGCGGGGGGCCTACGACTTAACACCGGGGAGCTGTTTTTT | - | TRBD2 | TRBJ2-2 | TRBV11-2
CASSFRYQPQHF | TGTGCCAGCAGTTTTCGCTATCAGCCCCAGCATTTT | many | - | TRBJ1-5 | TRBV28
CASRWAALDNEQFF | TGCGCCAGCAGATGGGCAGCCCTCGACAATGAGCAGTTCTTC | once | - | TRBJ2-1 | TRBV5-1
CASRPDRAFDAQYF | TGTGCCAGCAGACCTGACCGGGCCTTCGATGCGCAGTATTTT | - | - | TRBJ2-3 | TRBV12-3/TRBV12-4
CASSLETTYNEQFF | TGCGCCAGCAGCTTGGAGACAACCTACAATGAGCAGTTCTTC | few | - | TRBJ2-1 | TRBV5-1
CASRDSITDTQYF | TGTGCCAGCAGGGACAGTATCACAGATACGCAGTATTTT | many | - | TRBJ2-3 | TRBV25-1
CASTLTGGYTGELFF | TGCGCCAGCACCTTGACAGGGGGCTACACCGGGGAGCTGTTTTTT | few | TRBD1 | TRBJ2-2 | TRBV5-1
CASSPRGVASPGELFF | TGTGCCAGCAGCCCCCGAGGGGTAGCTAGCCCCGGGGAGCTGTTTTTT | - | - | TRBJ2-2 | TRBV7-2
CASSLEGSSTDTQYF | TGTGCCAGCAGCTTAGAGGGGAGCAGCACAGATACGCAGTATTTT | - | - | TRBJ2-3 | TRBV7-9
CASSQGLRGETQYF | TGCGCCAGCAGCCAAGGACTCCGCGGGGAGACCCAGTACTTC | - | - | TRBJ2-5 | TRBV5-1
CASSFGDLSGELFF | TGCGCCAGCAGCTTCGGGGATCTAAGCGGGGAGCTGTTTTTT | few | - | TRBJ2-2 | TRBV5-1
CASRPTVYSGNTIYF | TGTGCCAGCAGGCCAACGGTTTACTCTGGAAACACCATATATTTT | - | - | TRBJ1-3 | TRBV28
CAISEGEVRENIQYF | TGTGCCATCAGTGAGGGCGAGGTACGGGAAAACATTCAGTACTTC | many | - | TRBJ2-4 | TRBV10-3
CASSHPGVTNTGELFF | TGTGCCAGCAGTCACCCGGGGGTTACGAACACCGGGGAGCTGTTTTTT | - | - | TRBJ2-2 | TRBV12-3/TRBV12-4
CASSPVGERTEAFF | TGTGCCAGCAGCCCAGTCGGGGAAAGGACTGAAGCTTTCTTT | - | - | TRBJ1-1 | TRBV12-3/TRBV12-4
CSAVQFGQMNTEAFF | TGCAGTGCTGTGCAGTTCGGACAGATGAACACTGAAGCTTTCTTT | many | - | TRBJ1-1 | TRBV20-1
CASSPRTGSYGYTF | TGTGCCAGCAGCCCTCGGACAGGGAGCTATGGCTACACCTTC | - | TRBD1 | TRBJ1-2 | TRBV7-9
CASSFLLAGVGTQYF | TGTGCCAGCAGTTTCCTGTTAGCGGGAGTAGGTACGCAGTATTTT | - | TRBD2 | TRBJ2-3 | TRBV28
CSARGGLAGVNEQFF | TGCAGTGCTAGAGGGGGACTAGCGGGAGTTAATGAGCAGTTCTTC | - | TRBD2 | TRBJ2-1 | TRBV20-1
CSARDLRGQGGHGYTF | TGCAGTGCTAGAGATTTGAGGGGACAGGGAGGCCATGGCTACACCTTC | - | TRBD1 | TRBJ1-2 | TRBV20-1
CASRQADTQYF | TGTGCCAGCAGGCAAGCAGATACGCAGTATTTT | few | - | TRBJ2-3 | TRBV7-2
CASSQDNAGPNYGYTF | TGTGCCAGCAGCCAAGATAACGCAGGACCTAACTATGGCTACACCTTC | few | - | TRBJ1-2 | TRBV4-2
CASQRVVTGELFF | TGTGCCAGCCAAAGGGTGGTGACCGGGGAGCTGTTTTTT | - | - | TRBJ2-2 | TRBV28
CASRDASANNEQFF | TGCGCCAGCAGGGACGCTAGCGCTAACAATGAGCAGTTCTTC | few | - | TRBJ2-1 | TRBV5-1
CASSSPSGVMGNEQFF | TGCGCCAGCAGTTCTCCTAGCGGAGTTATGGGGAATGAGCAGTTCTTC | few | TRBD2 | TRBJ2-1 | TRBV5-1
CASGGANNSPLHF | TGTGCCAGCGGCGGGGCAAATAATTCACCCCTCCACTTT | few | - | TRBJ1-6 | TRBV2
CSARDLGTGVNTEAFF | TGCAGTGCTAGAGATCTGGGTACAGGGGTGAACACTGAAGCTTTCTTT | few | TRBD1 | TRBJ1-1 | TRBV20-1
CASSSRGQEKVQETQYF | TGCGCCAGCAGCTCCCGGGGGCAGGAGAAGGTCCAAGAGACCCAGTACTTC | - | - | TRBJ2-5 | TRBV5-1
CASSQDWGSQETQYF | TGTGCCAGCAGCCAAGATTGGGGCTCGCAAGAGACCCAGTACTTC | - | - | TRBJ2-5 | TRBV3-1
CSAQDSLYNSPLHF | TGCAGTGCCCAAGACAGCCTTTATAATTCACCCCTCCACTTT | few | - | TRBJ1-6 | TRBV20-1
CATSAEGTQYF | TGTGCCACCAGTGCTGAGGGTACGCAGTATTTT | once | - | TRBJ2-3 | TRBV24-1
CASSFRQGGGETQYF | TGTGCCAGCAGCTTCCGACAGGGCGGGGGAGAGACCCAGTACTTC | - | - | TRBJ2-5 | TRBV5-5
CASSLSDPNSPLHF | TGTGCCAGCAGTTTATCCGACCCTAATTCACCCCTCCACTTT | few | - | TRBJ1-6 | TRBV27
CASMAAGAQPQHF | TGTGCCAGCATGGCGGCGGGTGCTCAGCCCCAGCATTTT | - | - | TRBJ1-5 | TRBV6-1
CASSLRLAGAYNEQFF | TGCGCCAGCAGCTTGAGACTAGCGGGAGCCTACAATGAGCAGTTCTTC | many | TRBD2 | TRBJ2-1 | TRBV5-1
CASSLDSGRTEQFF | TGTGCCAGCAGCCTGGATAGCGGGAGGACTGAGCAGTTCTTC | - | TRBD2 | TRBJ2-1 | TRBV3-1
CASSPRDRGWNTGELFF | TGTGCCAGCAGCCCCCGCGACAGGGGATGGAACACCGGGGAGCTGTTTTTT | - | TRBD1 | TRBJ2-2 | TRBV9
CASSQDMLGPRGYTF | TGTGCCAGCAGCCAAGATATGTTAGGACCACGGGGCTACACCTTC | few | - | TRBJ1-2 | TRBV3-1